These 8 T cell receptor beta chains were all obtained from the same sample, sequenced in a study of blood T cells in healthy people across ages. A second roughly 6 to 12 cycle PCR used barcoded and J-beta primers. TCRdb re-called the 5' RACE reads through MiXCR, storing one row per CDR3 protein. The sample lists hundreds of thousands of distinct CDR3 sequences, around 25% occurring once. These same data were also listed under a study on T cells of mothers and their children.

What was sequenced was blood. These receptors all stem from a boy between 10 and 17 years old in good health.

The rearrangement joins TRBV5-1 to TRBJ2-7; D is unclear. V lost 4 bases and J 0 bases, leaving 17 bases between the germline ends. Germline V CDR1 and CDR2: SGHRS, YFSETQ. The CDR3 contains 16 residues. This chain's CDR3 is CASSPTGRAASYEQYF. CDR3 nucleotide sequence: TGCGCCAGCAGCCCGACGGGTAGGGCAGCCTCCTACGAGCAGTACTTC.

The rearrangement links TRBV4-1 to TRBJ2-5; 7 positions match TRBD2. The J call is in doubt because the DNA end fits TRBJ2-7 better. The CDR3 runs 15 residues. Germline V gene data show CDR1 as MGHRA and CDR2 as YSYEKL. The CDR3 is CASSQVASGPYEQYF. The DNA of the CDR3 is TGCGCCAGCAGCCAAGTCGCTAGCGGCCCCTACGAGCAGTACTTC.

The chain combines TRBV30 with TRBJ1-2; 7 bases fit TRBD1. Per the germline V gene, CDR1 is GTSNPN and CDR2 is SVGIG (reference sequence). This CDR3 is built from 11 residues. V shed 4 bases, J shed 4 bases, and the junction held 0 bases outside the gene matches. The CDR3 coding sequence is TGTGCCTGGACAGGGGGCTATGGCTACACCTTC. This gives the protein CAWTGGYGYTF.

The V gene is TRBV15, the J gene TRBJ2-1; D possibly corresponds to TRBD1 (5 bases). This CDR3 has 15 residues. V was clipped by 1 base and J by 4 bases, with 11 bases between them. Germline V gene lookup returns CDR1 LNHNV and CDR2 YYDKDF (reference sequence). The DNA of the CDR3 is TGTGCCACCAGCAGAGGCACAGGATTTTACAATGAGCAGTTCTTC. The encoded protein is CATSRGTGFYNEQFF.

There are a few counts of this clonotype. This chain links TRBV3-1 with TRBJ2-5, with 7 bases identical to TRBD1. This CDR3 is 15 amino acids long. In germline, CDR1 is LGHDT, CDR2 YNNKEL (reference sequence). The ends lost 4 bases at V and 5 bases at J; junction bases unmatched: 10. CDR3 nucleotides: TGTGCCAGCAGCCTTGACAGGGCGGCGGTTGAGACCCAGTACTTC. It encodes CASSLDRAAVETQYF.

This clonotype was observed a few times. J is TRBJ1-2 and V is TRBV19; D call uncertain. Trimming pared 3 bases from V and 1 base from J, leaving 12 bases between. CDR1 is LNHDA, CDR2 SQIVND, per germline (reference sequence). The CDR3 has 15 amino acids. The CDR3 loop is CASSISDSRNYGYTF. In nucleotides, the CDR3 is TGTGCCAGTAGTATTTCCGACTCCCGTAACTATGGCTACACCTTC. The full variable domain, with the rest looked up from reference TRBV19 and TRBJ1-2, is DGGITQSPKYLFRKEGQNVTLSCEQNLNHDAMYWYRQDPGQGLRLIYYSQIVNDFQKGDIAEGYSVSREKKESFPLTVTSAQKNPTAFYLCASSISDSRNYGYTFGSGTRLTVV.

The rearrangement links TRBV12-3 or TRBV12-4 to TRBJ1-5, with no clear D. The CDR3 contains 15 residues. The germline V and J ends were trimmed by 3 bases and 2 bases, with 11 bases remaining between them. The CDR3 reads CASSFMGGGNQPQHF. The CDR3 DNA sequence: TGTGCCAGCAGTTTCATGGGCGGGGGCAATCAGCCCCAGCATTTT.

This clonotype was recorded a few times. The chain couples TRBV20-1 to TRBJ2-5; 12 bases agree with TRBD2. Trimming took 2 bases from V and 2 from J; bases not matched to a gene: 12. The CDR3 spans 18 residues. Germline loops: CDR1 DFQATT, CDR2 SNEGSKA (reference sequence). The CDR3 sequence: CSARPTGLAGIRQETQYF. CDR3 coding DNA: TGCAGTGCTAGACCGACCGGACTAGCGGGGATCAGACAAGAGACCCAGTACTTC.